The rows below give T cell receptor beta chains drawn from one sample of a study of CD8+CD57+ T cells in acquired aplastic anemia. TCRdb reprocessed the reads via MiXCR and lists one record per CDR3 protein. Here the sample spans about 110,000 distinct CDR3 sequences, less than 65% being singletons. Sequenced material: sorted CD4+, CD8+, or CD8+CD57+ T cells (not recorded which) from PBMCs. Source of these receptors: a human donor in good health, serving as a control. Each CDR3 is given with its conserved first and last residue. Size values are once, few and many counts, or a class for expanded clones, and some rows have none.

CASSPSTSGRHNEQFF,NA,TRBJ2-1,TRBV7-9
CASSSLKTSPLHF,NA,TRBJ1-6,TRBV12-3/TRBV12-4
CASSSAPGHLQETQYF,many,TRBJ2-5,TRBV6-5
CASSLQNSPLHF,many,TRBJ1-6,TRBV27
CASSVGGTGELFF,many,TRBJ2-2,TRBV9
CASSPPGPGGSPLHF,NA,TRBJ1-6,TRBV25-1
CASSLGTGFNGEQFF,NA,TRBJ2-1,TRBV7-6
CASSHPGADEQYF,NA,TRBJ2-7,TRBV4-1
CASGLLTSADTQYF,many,TRBJ2-3,TRBV12-5
CASSLLTGTGELFF,few,TRBJ2-2,TRBV27
CASSPRSAKAFF,NA,TRBJ1-1,TRBV7-2
CATGGRSSYNEQFF,few,TRBJ2-1,TRBV10-3
CASSATGALGTQYF,NA,TRBJ2-5,TRBV25-1
CSAGEEGGSLNTEAFF,NA,TRBJ1-1,TRBV20-1
CAWSPGSSYEQYF,many,TRBJ2-7,TRBV30
CASSYYRGAVTEAFF,NA,TRBJ1-1,TRBV6-2/TRBV6-3
CASSEALLAGAADTQYF,NA,TRBJ2-3,TRBV2
CASGLVTYEQYF,many,TRBJ2-7,TRBV12-5
CATSPTRGRLSNEQFF,NA,NA,TRBV15
CATSLQGETQYF,many,TRBJ2-5,TRBV24-1
CATSRDGPDQPQHF,NA,TRBJ1-5,TRBV15
CAISDPSGQPTDTQYF,NA,TRBJ2-3,TRBV10-3
CSVGGVRGDEQYF,NA,TRBJ2-7,TRBV29-1
CSASRSQYSNQPQHF,NA,TRBJ1-5,TRBV20-1
CATTADPSSGANVLTF,NA,TRBJ2-6,TRBV15
CASSYLDYEQYF,NA,TRBJ2-7,TRBV25-1
CASSDHILAGRTDTQYF,NA,TRBJ2-3,TRBV25-1